This entry describes one TCR beta chain. The data belong to a study of blood T cell repertoires in COVID-19. Study overall: The United States, Italy and Spain supplied acute and convalescent COVID-19 samples.

In the original workflow: Using reference gene primer amplification, nucleated cell counts were estimated. Data came from immunoSEQ multiplex PCR; TCRdb stores just in-frame clones and leaves some out. That table supplies the V and J calls and clone size; D and trimming were determined from the DNA. The repertoire holds under 450,000 clones, with roughly 90% as singletons. This sequence originates from a woman aged 60-70 years with COVID-19, enrolled during active disease. Sequencing input: peripheral blood.

The CDR3 here is CASSSAGGPGTGELFF. In DNA, the CDR3 is TGTGCCAGCAGCTCAGCGGGGGGGCCGGGCACCGGGGAGCTGTTTTTT. This rearrangement joins TRBV7-2 to TRBJ2-2; 10 bases are shared with TRBD2. CDR1 and CDR2 from the germline V gene are SGHTA and FQGNSA. The length of the CDR3 is 16 residues. J was trimmed by 4 bases and V by 4 bases; bases with no gene match: 6.